Detailed here is one T cell receptor beta chain. Its specificity is unknown. The entry originates in a study of multiple sclerosis patients with progressive multifocal leukoencephalopathy. The study, taken as a whole, reports: Clones expanded at PML were already present before and during natalizumab. Less diverse TRB repertoires were suggested in most PML patients.

Assay: immunoSEQ multiplex PCR; the TCRdb copy retains only in-frame clones and omits some. In the table there are about 31,000 clones, more than 80% of which are singletons. Sample time point: time of PML onset. Detection of JC virus DNA in cerebrospinal fluid confirmed PML diagnosed from clinical and MRI findings. Between roughly 15 and 60 months of natalizumab therapy passed before PML developed in these natalizumab-treated patients. Trimming cost V 1 base and J 4 bases; bases outside gene matches: 7. There are 16 residues in the CDR3. Germline V gene sequence: CDR1 SEHNR, CDR2 FQNEAQ (reference sequence).

The rearrangement links TRBV7-9 to TRBJ2-7; TRBD1 aligns across 10 bases. The input for sequencing was PBMCs, taken from a patient treated with natalizumab. This TCR was recovered from a woman in her thirties with progressive multifocal leukoencephalopathy. Here the CDR3 reads CASSLGPRQGAYEQYF. In DNA form, the CDR3 reads TGTGCCAGCAGCTTAGGTCCTCGACAGGGGGCGTACGAGCAGTACTTC.